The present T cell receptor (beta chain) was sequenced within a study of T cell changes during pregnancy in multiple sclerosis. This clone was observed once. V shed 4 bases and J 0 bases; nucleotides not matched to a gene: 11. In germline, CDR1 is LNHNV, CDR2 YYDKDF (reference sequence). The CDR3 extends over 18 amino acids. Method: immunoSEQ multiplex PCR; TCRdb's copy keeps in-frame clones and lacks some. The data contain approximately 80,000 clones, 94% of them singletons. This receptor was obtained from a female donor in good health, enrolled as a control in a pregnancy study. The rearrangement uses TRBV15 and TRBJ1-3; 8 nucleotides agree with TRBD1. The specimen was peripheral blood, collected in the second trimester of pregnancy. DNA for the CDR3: TGTGCCACCAGCAAGGACAGGGCGGGAATGAGCTCTGGAAACACCATATATTTT. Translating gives CATSKDRAGMSSGNTIYF.